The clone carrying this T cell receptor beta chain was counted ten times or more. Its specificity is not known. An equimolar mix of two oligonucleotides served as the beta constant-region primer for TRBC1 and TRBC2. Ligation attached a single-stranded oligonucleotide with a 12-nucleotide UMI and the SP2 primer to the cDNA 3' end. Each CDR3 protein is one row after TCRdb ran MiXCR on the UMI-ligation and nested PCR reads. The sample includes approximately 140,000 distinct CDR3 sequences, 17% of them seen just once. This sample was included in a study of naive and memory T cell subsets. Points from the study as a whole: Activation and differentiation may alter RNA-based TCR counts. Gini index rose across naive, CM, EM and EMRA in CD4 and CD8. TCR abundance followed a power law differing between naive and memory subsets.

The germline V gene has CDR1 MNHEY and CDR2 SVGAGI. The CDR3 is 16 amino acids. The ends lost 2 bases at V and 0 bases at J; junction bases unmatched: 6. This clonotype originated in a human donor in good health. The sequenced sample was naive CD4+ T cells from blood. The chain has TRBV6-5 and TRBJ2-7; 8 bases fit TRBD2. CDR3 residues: CASSYRPTSGSYEQYF. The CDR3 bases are TGTGCCAGCAGTTACCGCCCAACTAGCGGCTCCTACGAGCAGTACTTC.